The 27 T cell receptor beta chains below all came from one sample that was sequenced in a study of control samples from healthy donors and cancer patients. Repertoires were generated with immunoSEQ multiplex PCR, while TCRdb's copy carries only in-frame clones and drops some. The sample holds 150,000 to 160,000 clones; nearly 95% are singletons and the top ten take approximately 2.5%. Sequenced input: blood. These receptors all stem from a man aged 50-60 years in good health.

This chain links TRBV19 with TRBJ2-1; TRBD2 matches at 8 bases. The CDR3 totals 15 residues. Germline V lookup: CDR1 LNHDA, CDR2 SQIVND (reference sequence). With V trimmed by 7 bases and J by 3 bases, 8 bases remained unmatched. The CDR3 bases are TGTGCCAGTACTGAAGCGGGGGCAAACTACAATGAGCAGTTCTTC. Protein product: CASTEAGANYNEQFF.

This rearrangement joins TRBV30 to TRBJ1-5, with 7 bases matching TRBD1. V trimming: 1 base; J trimming: 4 bases; junction bases outside the gene matches: 1. Per the germline V gene, CDR1 is GTSNPN and CDR2 is SVGIG (reference sequence). The CDR3 runs to 13 residues. CDR3 amino acids: CAWSGQGNQPQHF. The CDR3 DNA reads as TGTGCCTGGAGTGGACAGGGAAATCAGCCCCAGCATTTT. The full variable domain, its missing parts supplied by reference TRBV30 and TRBJ1-5, is SQTIHQWPATLVQPVGSPLSLECTVEGTSNPNLYWYRQAAGRGLQLLFYSVGIGQISSEVPQNLSASRPQDRQFILSSKKLLLSDSGFYLCAWSGQGNQPQHFGDGTRLSIL.

The J gene is TRBJ2-7, the V gene TRBV12-5, with 8 bases identical to TRBD1. Per the germline V gene, CDR1 is LGHNT and CDR2 is FRNRAP. This CDR3 has 12 residues. With 3 bases clipped from V and 7 bases from J, the junction kept 2 bases outside the gene matches. As DNA, the CDR3 is TGTGCTAGTGGTTTCGACAGGGGTGAGCAGTACTTC. Its protein is CASGFDRGEQYF.

This clone occurred once. J is TRBJ1-2 and V is TRBV5-1; 11 nucleotides line up with TRBD1. V lost 4 bases and J lost 7; bases outside the gene matches: 6. The CDR3 runs to 14 residues. Germline lookup yields CDR1 SGHRS and CDR2 YFSETQ. This CDR3 is CASSLGTGGRGYTF. In DNA form, the CDR3 reads TGCGCCAGCAGCCTCGGGACAGGGGGACGTGGCTACACCTTC.

The chain links TRBV18 to TRBJ1-6, with a possible D match to TRBD1 (5 bases). Germline CDR1 is KGHSH and CDR2 is LQKENI. Trimming stripped 2 bases from V and 5 bases from J, with 7 bases between. CDR3 length equals 14 residues. DNA for the CDR3: TGTGCCAGCTCACCATTGACAGATAATTCACCCCTCCACTTT. Protein product: CASSPLTDNSPLHF. Full variable domain (missing parts from reference TRBV18 and TRBJ1-6): NAGVMQNPRHLVRRRGQEARLRCSPMKGHSHVYWYRQLPEEGLKFMVYLQKENIIDESGMPKERFSAEFPKEGPSILRIQQVVRGDSAAYFCASSPLTDNSPLHFGNGTRLTVT.

The CDR3 sequence is CASSSTGSRTEAFF. The CDR3 DNA is TGTGCCAGCAGCTCGACAGGTTCGAGAACTGAAGCTTTCTTT. The rearrangement joins TRBV5-6 to TRBJ1-1; D might be TRBD1 (6 bases). V shed 3 bases and J shed 5 bases, with 14 bases lying between them. Germline V CDR1 and CDR2: SGHDT, YYEEEE. The CDR3 is made up of 14 amino acids.

The J gene is TRBJ2-7, the V gene TRBV5-8; 11 nucleotides align to TRBD2. Germline CDR1 SGHTS, CDR2 YDEGEE. This CDR3 comprises 17 residues. Unmatched junction bases numbered 7, after V lost 0 bases and J lost 2 bases. This CDR3 reads CASSLGGLAVTTYEQYF. CDR3 DNA sequence: TGTGCCAGCAGCTTGGGGGGACTAGCGGTTACTACCTACGAGCAGTACTTC.

V gene TRBV9 combines with J gene TRBJ1-6; D gene ambiguous. CDR3 length equals 14 residues. The V and J ends lost 0 bases and 7 bases respectively, with 8 bases between them. Germline lookup yields CDR1 SGDLS and CDR2 YYNGEE. Here the CDR3 reads CASSVGTTNSPLHF. The CDR3 region has the DNA TGTGCCAGCAGCGTAGGCACCACAAATTCACCCCTCCACTTT.

V usage is TRBV5-1 and J usage is TRBJ2-7; D is unresolved. CDR1 is SGHRS and CDR2 is YFSETQ in the germline V gene. The CDR3 totals 11 residues. The ends were cut back, 5 bases at V and 3 bases at J, with 6 bases in the middle. CDR3 in DNA: TGCGCCAGCAGGTCGGACTACGAGCAGTACTTC. This sequence encodes CASRSDYEQYF.

This clone was counted a single time. The V call is TRBV6-6, the J call TRBJ2-4; 8 bases align to TRBD2. Trimming removed 2 bases from V and 1 base from J; junction bases left unmatched: 4. In germline, CDR1 is MNHNY, CDR2 SVGAGI (reference sequence). The CDR3 totals 16 residues. CDR3 sequence (DNA): TGTGCCAGCAGTTACCGGGGGGGTAGCGCCAAAAACATTCAGTACTTC. Protein: CASSYRGGSAKNIQYF.

The chain is built from TRBV5-6 and TRBJ2-3, with 9 bases fitting TRBD2. J gave up 1 base and V 0 bases, and 0 bases lay outside the gene matches. The CDR3 totals 15 residues. CDR1 is SGHDT and CDR2 is YYEEEE in the germline V gene. Written as DNA, the CDR3 is TGTGCCAGCAGCTTGGTAGCGGGAGGCACAGATACGCAGTATTTT. Translated: CASSLVAGGTDTQYF.

The CDR3 reads CASRLDRRPYEQYF. The DNA of the CDR3 is TGTGCCAGCAGATTGGACAGGCGTCCCTACGAGCAGTACTTC. The J gene is TRBJ2-7, the V gene TRBV25-1; TRBD1 matches at 7 bases. The CDR3 spans 14 residues. V shed 6 bases and J 2 bases; nucleotides not matched to a gene: 7. Germline V gives CDR1 MGHDK, CDR2 SYGVNS.

As for this clone: An end of the junction does not agree with germline; a read error may underlie this. The genes are TRBV7-7 and TRBJ2-3; tentatively, D is TRBD1 (6 bases). Germline loops: CDR1 SSHAT, CDR2 FNYEAQ (reference sequence). The CDR3 totals 15 residues. The CDR3 region has the DNA TGTGCTAGCAGCGCAGGGGCAGGAATCACAGATACGCAGTATTTT. It codes for CASSAGAGITDTQYF.

The rearrangement uses TRBV5-5 and TRBJ1-2; 7 bases match TRBD1. Germline V lookup: CDR1 SGHKS, CDR2 YYEKEE (reference sequence). The CDR3 consists of 14 residues. V shed 4 bases, J shed 5 bases, and the junction held 8 bases outside the gene matches. CDR3 coding DNA: TGTGCCAGCAGCGTGCGGACAGGTCGGTATGGCTACACCTTC. Protein sequence: CASSVRTGRYGYTF.

The chain uses TRBV14 and TRBJ2-5; 7 bases align to TRBD1. CDR1 and CDR2 (germline): SGHDN, FVKESK. V shed 5 bases, J shed 5 bases, and the junction held 11 bases outside the gene matches. The CDR3 totals 15 residues. CDR3 sequence reads: CASSSIGTVLETQYF. Here the CDR3 DNA reads TGTGCCAGCAGCTCGATAGGGACAGTCTTGGAGACCCAGTACTTC.

This chain connects TRBV29-1 to TRBJ1-2; a possible D gene is TRBD1 (5 bases). Germline loops: CDR1 SQVTM, CDR2 ANQGSEA. The CDR3 has 13 amino acids. V was trimmed by 7 bases and J by 3 bases, leaving 15 bases between them. Here the CDR3 reads CSAAGREYYGYTF. DNA of the CDR3: TGCAGCGCCGCGGGACGGGAGTACTATGGCTACACCTTC.

This sequence joins TRBV6-5 and TRBJ1-6; D is unclear. The germline CDR1 and CDR2 sequences are MNHEY and SVGAGI. The V end was cut by 2 bases, the J end by 12 bases, with 11 bases between. The CDR3 has 13 amino acids. The CDR3 loop is CASSYTLEGPLHF. CDR3 nucleotides: TGTGCCAGCAGTTACACATTGGAAGGACCCCTCCACTTT.

This chain joins TRBV3-1 (or the pseudogene TRBV3-2) and TRBJ2-2, with 9 positions matching TRBD2. V lost 6 bases to trimming and J lost 1 base; unmatched junction nucleotides: 6. The CDR3 extends over 16 amino acids. CDR1 and CDR2 from the germline V gene are LGHDT and YNNKEL (reference sequence). CDR3 residues: CASRQSGRRNTGELFF. The CDR3, as DNA: TGTGCCAGCAGGCAGAGCGGGAGGAGGAACACCGGGGAGCTGTTTTTT.

This chain connects TRBV7-9 to TRBJ1-2; no definite D call. This CDR3 is 13 amino acids long. Deletions cut 5 bases from V and 2 bases from J, with 9 bases between. Germline V gives CDR1 SEHNR, CDR2 FQNEAQ (reference sequence). CDR3 sequence (DNA): TGTGCCAGCAGCCAAATGGGGAACTATGGCTACACCTTC. It is translated as CASSQMGNYGYTF.

This chain joins TRBV2 and TRBJ1-6; D unclear. Looked up from germline, CDR1 is SNHLY and CDR2 is FYNNEI. V dropped 7 bases and J dropped 7 bases, with 17 bases sitting between them. The length of the CDR3 is 15 residues. The CDR3 coding sequence is TGTGCCAGCATTGATAGCGGATATGAGAATTCACCCCTCCACTTT. Translated: CASIDSGYENSPLHF.

The CDR3 DNA is TGTGCCACCAGTGCTTTATGGCAGGGGGGCGTTAGCAATCAGCCCCAGCATTTT. Amino acids: CATSALWQGGVSNQPQHF. The chain combines TRBV24-1 with TRBJ1-5; 7 bases fit TRBD1. CDR3 size: 18 residues. The V segment lost 5 bases and the J segment 0 bases; nucleotides outside the gene matches: 12. Per the germline V gene, CDR1 is KGHDR and CDR2 is SFDVKD.

V gene TRBV30 combines with J gene TRBJ1-5; D remains unclear. This CDR3 is 12 amino acids long. Germline loops: CDR1 GTSNPN, CDR2 SVGIG (reference sequence). The V end lost 5 bases, the J end lost 0 bases, and 5 bases lay between the germline ends. The CDR3 sequence: CAWGISNQPQHF. The CDR3 DNA reads as TGTGCCTGGGGGATTAGCAATCAGCCCCAGCATTTT.

V and J are TRBV4-1 and TRBJ2-7; D call uncertain. Deletions cut 1 base from V and 0 bases from J, with 7 bases between. This CDR3 region has 14 residues. CDR1 is MGHRA, CDR2 YSYEKL, per germline. The CDR3 here is CASSQAEISYEQYF. The CDR3 region has the DNA TGCGCCAGCAGCCAAGCGGAAATCTCCTACGAGCAGTACTTC.

The rearrangement uses TRBV5-1 and TRBJ2-1; 7 bases map to TRBD2. V lost 4 bases, J lost 1 base, and 11 bases stayed unmatched. The CDR3 sequence is 17 residues long. Germline V lookup: CDR1 SGHRS, CDR2 YFSETQ. DNA for the CDR3: TGCGCCAGCAGCCCCTCCTTGGGGAGGGGTTCCTACAATGAGCAGTTCTTC. Translation: CASSPSLGRGSYNEQFF.

The V and J genes are TRBV20-1 and TRBJ2-3; no reliable D call. Germline loops: CDR1 DFQATT, CDR2 SNEGSKA (reference sequence). Deletions cut 5 bases from V and 6 bases from J, with 9 bases between. The CDR3 is 11 amino acids. The CDR3 sequence: CSAPRQDTQYF. In DNA, the CDR3 is TGCAGTGCTCCACGCCAGGATACGCAGTATTTT.

This CDR3 is CASSYTAGNQPQHF. The DNA for the CDR3 is TGTGCCAGCAGTTACACGGCGGGGAATCAGCCCCAGCATTTT. The rearrangement links TRBV6-2 or TRBV6-3 to TRBJ1-5; unclear D gene. This CDR3 has 14 amino acids. Between the trimmed V and J ends, which lost 2 bases and 4 bases, there was a span of 9 bases. Germline V CDR1 and CDR2: MNHEY, SVGEGT.

The chain couples TRBV2 to TRBJ1-2; TRBD1 aligns across 9 bases. Per germline, CDR1 SNHLY and CDR2 FYNNEI. Trimming took 8 bases from V and 5 from J; bases not matched to a gene: 9. The CDR3 runs 14 residues. The CDR3 protein is CASVYTGGRYGYTF. The CDR3 DNA is TGTGCCAGCGTTTATACAGGGGGCAGGTATGGCTACACCTTC.